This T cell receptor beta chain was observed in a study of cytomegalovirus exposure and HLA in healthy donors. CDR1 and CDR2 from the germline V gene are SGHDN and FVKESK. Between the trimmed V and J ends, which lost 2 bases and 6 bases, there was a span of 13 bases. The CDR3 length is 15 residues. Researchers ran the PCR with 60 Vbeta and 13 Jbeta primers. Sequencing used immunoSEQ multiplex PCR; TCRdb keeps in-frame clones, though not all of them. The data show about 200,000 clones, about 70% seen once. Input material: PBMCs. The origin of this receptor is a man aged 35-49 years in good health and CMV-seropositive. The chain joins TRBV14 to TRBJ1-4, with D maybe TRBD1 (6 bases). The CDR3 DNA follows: TGTGCCAGCAGCCAATACCAGGGGCTTGATGAAAAACTGTTTTTT. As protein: CASSQYQGLDEKLFF.